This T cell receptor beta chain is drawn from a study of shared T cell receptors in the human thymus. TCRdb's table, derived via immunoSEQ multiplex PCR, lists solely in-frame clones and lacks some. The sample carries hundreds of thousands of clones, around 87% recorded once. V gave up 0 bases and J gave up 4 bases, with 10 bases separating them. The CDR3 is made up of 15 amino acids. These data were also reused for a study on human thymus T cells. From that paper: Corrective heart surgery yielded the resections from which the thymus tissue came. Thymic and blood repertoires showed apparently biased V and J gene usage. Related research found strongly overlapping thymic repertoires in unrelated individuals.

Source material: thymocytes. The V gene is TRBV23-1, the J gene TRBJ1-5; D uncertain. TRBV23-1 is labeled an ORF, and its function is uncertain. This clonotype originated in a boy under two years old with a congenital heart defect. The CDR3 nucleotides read TGCGCCAGCAGTCAATCGAAGGCAGGAAATCAGCCCCAGCATTTT. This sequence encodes CASSQSKAGNQPQHF.